Shown below are 23 T cell receptor beta chains from a single sample sequenced in a study of cytotoxic CD8 clonotypes in ibrutinib-treated CLL. This table comes from immunoSEQ multiplex PCR, and its TCRdb copy is limited to in-frame clones, with some not included. The sample comprises about 63,000 clones, less than 75% of which are singletons, and about 15% rests with the top ten. The material was PBMCs, obtained after 12 months of ibrutinib treatment. The receptors come from a human donor with chronic lymphocytic leukemia.

This sequence joins TRBV11-2 and TRBJ2-3, with unresolved D. Trimming shortened V by 2 bases and J by 8 bases, and 8 bases separated the two germline ends. CDR3 size: 12 residues. Germline values: CDR1 SGHAT, CDR2 FQNNGV. DNA of the CDR3: TGTGCCAGCAGCTTATATACCGGTACGCAGTATTTT. Its translation is CASSLYTGTQYF.

The chain recombines TRBV5-4 with TRBJ2-7; D gene unclear. The CDR3 runs 13 residues. The germline CDR1 and CDR2 sequences are SGHNT and YYREEE (reference sequence). Trimming stripped 4 bases from V and 9 bases from J, with 17 bases between. CDR3 DNA: TGTGCCAGCAGCCAAGCTAAGGACGAAGGGCAGTACGTC. This encodes CASSQAKDEGQYV.

The rearrangement joins TRBV5-3 to TRBJ2-5; no reliable D call. TRBV5-3 qualifies as an ORF whose function is uncertain. The CDR3 loop spans 11 amino acids. V gave up 3 bases and J gave up 3 bases, with 3 bases separating them. In DNA, the CDR3 is TGTGCCAGAAGCTCCGAAGAGACCCAGTACTTC. This sequence encodes CARSSEETQYF.

This clone was counted at least ten times. The chain is built from TRBV5-4 and TRBJ2-3; D might be TRBD1 (5 bases). The CDR3 is 14 amino acids. Trimming stripped 4 bases from V and 1 base from J, with 10 bases between. Germline CDR1 reads SGHNT; CDR2 reads YYREEE (reference sequence). As DNA, the CDR3 is TGTGCCAGCAGCCAAGGACACCGCACAGATACGCAGTATTTT. Translated, it gives CASSQGHRTDTQYF.

This clone occurred a few times. This chain uses TRBV6-1 with TRBJ1-2; 7 bases fit TRBD1. Germline V gene data show CDR1 as MNHNS and CDR2 as SASEGT. The CDR3 sequence is 15 residues long. V shed 4 bases, J shed 5 bases, and the junction held 10 bases outside the gene matches. In DNA form, the CDR3 reads TGTGCCAGCAGTGTGGGGGGAGGGGGCGCGTATGGCTACACCTTC. This sequence encodes CASSVGGGGAYGYTF.

The V gene is TRBV23-1, the J gene TRBJ2-4; D not certain. TRBV23-1 is treated as an ORF (open reading frame) with a function not yet certain. The germline V and J ends were trimmed by 7 bases and 0 bases, with 13 bases remaining between them. The CDR3 extends over 15 amino acids. CDR3 nucleotides: TGCGCCAGCAACGTTGGGGATTTAGCCAAAAACATTCAGTACTTC. This sequence encodes CASNVGDLAKNIQYF.

The sample holds a few counts of this clone. The rearrangement uses TRBV18 and TRBJ2-1; D is undetermined. The CDR3 is made up of 14 amino acids. Germline CDR1 reads KGHSH; CDR2 reads LQKENI. Trimming shortened V by 2 bases and J by 3 bases, and 8 bases separated the two germline ends. The CDR3 DNA reads as TGTGCCAGCTCACCAGAGCGTGGCTACAATGAGCAGTTCTTC. As protein: CASSPERGYNEQFF.

The rearrangement joins TRBV2 to TRBJ1-5; 8 positions agree with TRBD1. The CDR3 is 14 amino acids. The V gene end was trimmed by 7 bases and the J gene end by 0 bases; junction bases not matched to a gene: 2. Germline CDR1 reads SNHLY; CDR2 reads FYNNEI. CDR3 nucleotides: TGTGCCAGCACAGGGGGCTTTAGCAATCAGCCCCAGCATTTT. Residues: CASTGGFSNQPQHF.

This sequence joins TRBV10-1 and TRBJ2-2; TRBD2 might be the D (5 bases). CDR3 length equals 16 residues. Germline lookup yields CDR1 WNHNN and CDR2 SYGVQD (reference sequence). Deletions cut 0 bases from V and 7 bases from J, with 15 bases between. DNA of the CDR3: TGCGCCAGCAGTGAGTCGGTCGTCGGTGCGGGCGGGGAGCTGTTTTTT. Amino acid sequence: CASSESVVGAGGELFF.

CDR3 nucleotides: TGCGCCAGCAGCTTGCTAGCGTCACATGAGCAGTTCTTC. Translating it yields CASSLLASHEQFF. This chain connects TRBV5-1 to TRBJ2-1, with TRBD2 as a possible D gene (6 bases). The CDR3 length is 13 residues. Germline V gene lookup returns CDR1 SGHRS and CDR2 YFSETQ. With 1 base removed from V and 8 bases from J, the gap between germline ends came to 10 bases.

The chain carries TRBV28 and TRBJ2-1; D is unclear. Trimming stripped 4 bases from V and 1 base from J, with 11 bases between. CDR3 length: 15 amino acids. The V gene's germline CDR1 is MDHEN and CDR2 SYDVKM. This CDR3 is CASSSDMTSYNEQFF. CDR3 nucleotides: TGTGCCAGCAGTTCTGACATGACTTCCTACAATGAGCAGTTCTTC.

The chain combines TRBV7-9 with TRBJ1-2, with no clear D. Germline CDR1 reads SEHNR; CDR2 reads FQNEAQ (reference sequence). The germline V and J ends were trimmed by 0 bases and 0 bases, with 5 bases remaining between them. This CDR3 region has 14 residues. The CDR3 loop is CASSLAKANYGYTF. In DNA, the CDR3 is TGTGCCAGCAGCTTAGCAAAGGCTAACTATGGCTACACCTTC. Looking up the rest from reference TRBV7-9 and TRBJ1-2 gives the full variable domain: DTGVSQNPRHKITKRGQNVTFRCDPISEHNRLYWYRQTLGQGPEFLTYFQNEAQLEKSRLLSDRFSAERPKGSFSTLEIQRTEQGDSAMYLCASSLAKANYGYTFGSGTRLTVV.

This chain joins TRBV2 and TRBJ1-5; TRBD1 agrees at 8 bases. V dropped 6 bases and J dropped 0; count of bases not matched to a gene: 4. Germline values: CDR1 SNHLY, CDR2 FYNNEI. The CDR3 consists of 15 residues. This chain's CDR3 is CASRDRAVSNQPQHF. CDR3 coding DNA: TGTGCCAGCAGGGACAGGGCCGTTAGCAATCAGCCCCAGCATTTT. The full variable domain, rest sourced from reference TRBV2 and TRBJ1-5, is EPEVTQTPSHQVTQMGQEVILRCVPISNHLYFYWYRQILGQKVEFLVSFYNNEISEKSEIFDDQFSVERPDGSNFTLKIRSTKLEDSAMYFCASRDRAVSNQPQHFGDGTRLSIL.

This clone was counted many times. This rearrangement joins TRBV5-4 to TRBJ2-7; D unclear. Germline V lookup: CDR1 SGHNT, CDR2 YYREEE (reference sequence). Trimming stripped 2 bases from V and 6 bases from J, with 12 bases between. This CDR3 contains 13 residues. The CDR3 region is CASSFRVDGEQYF. The CDR3 DNA reads as TGTGCCAGCAGCTTTAGGGTCGACGGCGAGCAGTACTTC.

The chain couples TRBV6-5 to TRBJ2-2; TRBD2 matches 11 bases. V was pared by 7 bases and J by 6 bases, with 4 bases of the junction left unmatched. Germline V gene lookup returns CDR1 MNHEY and CDR2 SVGAGI. The CDR3 is 14 amino acids. The CDR3 protein is CASKSTSGAGELFF. CDR3 nucleotides: TGTGCCAGCAAGTCGACTAGCGGGGCCGGGGAGCTGTTTTTT.

V gene TRBV5-6 combines with J gene TRBJ2-7; D uncertain. The CDR3 has 11 residues. The germline CDR1 and CDR2 sequences are SGHDT and YYEEEE. The V and J ends lost 3 bases and 9 bases respectively, with 10 bases between them. Written as DNA, the CDR3 is TGTGCCAGCAGCTCGGGCCTCGGGCAGTACTTC. Protein: CASSSGLGQYF.

V usage is TRBV21-1 and J usage is TRBJ2-7; TRBD1 is the table's D call and was not checked against the DNA. TRBV21-1 is termed a pseudogene. CDR3 length: 15 residues. Written as DNA, the CDR3 is TGTGCCAGCAGCAGATCGGACAGGGAAGGGAACGAGCAGTACGTC. Its translation is CASSRSDREGNEQYV.

This clone was observed a handful of times. The chain recombines TRBV14 with TRBJ2-1; perhaps TRBD2 as D (6 bases). V gave up 5 bases and J gave up 4 bases, with 9 bases separating them. This CDR3 comprises 13 residues. The germline V gene encodes CDR1 SGHDN and CDR2 FVKESK. The CDR3 nucleotides read TGTGCCAGCAGCTCTGGGACTTACAATGAGCAGTTCTTC. Translation: CASSSGTYNEQFF.

This chain uses TRBV5-1 with TRBJ2-3, with D perhaps TRBD1 or TRBD2 (5 bases each). The germline V gene encodes CDR1 SGHRS and CDR2 YFSETQ. This CDR3 contains 16 residues. V dropped 0 bases and J dropped 2 bases, with 13 bases sitting between them. CDR3 in amino acids: CASSLAGTWPTDTQYF. CDR3 nucleotides: TGCGCCAGCAGCTTGGCGGGGACCTGGCCCACAGATACGCAGTATTTT.

The rearrangement uses TRBV10-1 and TRBJ2-1; 15 bases are shared with TRBD2. CDR3 length equals 16 residues. The germline V gene has CDR1 WNHNN and CDR2 SYGVQD (reference sequence). The V and J ends lost 2 bases and 8 bases, in that order; junction bases with no gene match: 4. Here the CDR3 DNA reads TGCGCCAGCAGTGAGGGACTAGCGGGGGGGCTTGATGAGCAGTTCTTC. Translation gives CASSEGLAGGLDEQFF.

As for this clone: The limits of the CDR3 on the DNA are not certain, so only TCRdb's listed CDR3 is given. This chain joins TRBV2 and TRBJ2-1; TRBD2 is the table's D call, not checked against the DNA. 16 amino acids form the CDR3, both terminal residues included. Germline V gene data show CDR1 as SNHLY and CDR2 as FYNNEI. CDR3 sequence: CASSSSGLAFYNEQFF.

V and J are TRBV19 and TRBJ2-2; D assignment may be TRBD1 or TRBD2 (5 bases each). The CDR3 has 15 amino acids. With 3 bases removed from V and 2 bases from J, the gap between germline ends came to 10 bases. Germline CDR1 and CDR2: LNHDA and SQIVND (reference sequence). CDR3 residues: CASSMVGANTGELFF. Written as DNA, the CDR3 is TGTGCCAGTAGTATGGTCGGGGCTAACACCGGGGAGCTGTTTTTT.

This chain connects TRBV10-3 to TRBJ2-7; no reliable D call. V was cut by 3 bases and J by 1 base, with 4 bases left in between. This CDR3 is 12 amino acids long. Germline V gene lookup returns CDR1 ENHRY and CDR2 SYGVKD. This chain's CDR3 is CAISDSSYEQYF. The CDR3 DNA follows: TGTGCCATCAGTGACAGTTCCTACGAGCAGTACTTC.